The 5 T cell receptor beta chains listed next were all sequenced from one sample in a study of CD8 T cells in ankylosing spondylitis. TCRdb ran MiXCR on the 5' RACE reads and lists one entry per CDR3 protein. The sample consists of some 130,000 distinct CDR3 sequences, approximately 7.4% of them appearing once. Specimen: blood, either unsorted or a sorted T cell fraction (not recorded which). These receptor sequences come from a female donor with ankylosing spondylitis or in good health (not recorded which).

This clonotype was counted many times. The chain carries TRBV4-1 and TRBJ1-1; 8 bases are a match to TRBD1. V trimming: 3 bases; J trimming: 4 bases; junction bases outside the gene matches: 7. The CDR3 is 15 residues long. Per the germline V gene, CDR1 is MGHRA and CDR2 is YSYEKL. CDR3 in amino acids: CASSQNRQGFTEAFF. The CDR3 DNA reads as TGCGCCAGCAGCCAGAACCGACAGGGGTTCACTGAAGCTTTCTTT.

This clonotype occurred many times. The J gene is TRBJ2-2, the V gene TRBV5-1; D not resolved. V was clipped by 0 bases and J by 9 bases, with 9 bases between them. CDR3 length: 13 amino acids. Germline V gene lookup returns CDR1 SGHRS and CDR2 YFSETQ. This CDR3 reads CASSLEALRELFF. CDR3 bases: TGCGCCAGCAGCTTGGAAGCGCTCCGGGAGCTGTTTTTT. Based on the CDR3 plus reference TRBV5-1 and TRBJ2-2, the full variable domain is KAGVTQTPRYLIKTRGQQVTLSCSPISGHRSVSWYQQTPGQGLQFLFEYFSETQRNKGNFPGRFSGRQFSNSRSEMNVSTLELGDSALYLCASSLEALRELFFGEGSRLTVL.

This clonotype was recorded many times. In nucleotides, the CDR3 is TGTGCCACCAGCAGAGATCTGAGGGAACAAGAGACCCAGTACTTC. Amino acid sequence: CATSRDLREQETQYF. The chain recombines TRBV15 with TRBJ2-5, with D maybe TRBD2 (5 bases). The CDR3 is 15 residues long. Per germline, CDR1 LNHNV and CDR2 YYDKDF (reference sequence). Trimming took off 0 bases at V and 2 bases at J, with 10 bases between the two ends.

On this clonotype itself: The junction differs from germline at one of its ends, possibly a read error. The chain is built from TRBV5-1 and TRBJ2-2; tentatively, D is TRBD1 (5 bases). CDR1 and CDR2 from the germline V gene are SGHRS and YFSETQ. The CDR3 length is 15 residues. Written as DNA, the CDR3 is TGCGCCAACAGCCTCGGACACACGAACACCGGGGAGCTGTTTTTT. This sequence encodes CANSLGHTNTGELFF.

Many counts were recorded for this clonotype. The genes are TRBV5-1 and TRBJ1-1; unclear D gene. The germline V gene has CDR1 SGHRS and CDR2 YFSETQ. This CDR3 is 15 amino acids long. Trimming cost V 4 bases and J 4 bases, with 17 bases left between them. The CDR3 nucleotides are TGCGCCAGCAGCACGGCCCCGGAATTGAGCACTGAAGCTTTCTTT. Residues: CASSTAPELSTEAFF.